The 3 T cell receptor beta chains in this list originate from one sample, sequenced in a study of identical twins. MiXCR was run by TCRdb on the 5' RACE reads, yielding one entry per CDR3 protein. The table shows around 290,000 distinct CDR3 sequences, with 9.5% occurring only once. The same sample was also studied in work on yellow fever vaccine responses in identical twins.

Material for sequencing was CD8+ T cells sorted from blood. The receptor source for this set is a woman between 18 and 30 years old in good health.

The CDR3 here is CASSGSGTPNTGELFF. In DNA form, the CDR3 reads TGTGCCAGCAGCGGGTCCGGGACACCGAACACCGGGGAGCTGTTTTTT. The gene calls are TRBV28 and TRBJ2-2; perhaps TRBD1 as D (6 bases). Trimming cost V 6 bases and J 0 bases, with 14 bases left between them. CDR1 and CDR2 (germline): MDHEN, SYDVKM. CDR3 length: 16 residues.

The rearrangement joins TRBV7-9 to TRBJ1-2; unclear D gene. The CDR3 consists of 13 residues. The germline gives CDR1 SEHNR, CDR2 FQNEAQ (reference sequence). Trimming left V 7 bases short and J 4 bases short, with 13 bases between. As DNA, the CDR3 is TGTGCCAGCACCAACGACGGACGCTATGGCTACACCTTC. As protein: CASTNDGRYGYTF. Combining the CDR3 with reference TRBV7-9 and TRBJ1-2 gives the whole variable domain DTGVSQNPRHKITKRGQNVTFRCDPISEHNRLYWYRQTLGQGPEFLTYFQNEAQLEKSRLLSDRFSAERPKGSFSTLEIQRTEQGDSAMYLCASTNDGRYGYTFGSGTRLTVV.

The V and J genes are TRBV6-1 and TRBJ2-7, with D maybe TRBD2 (6 bases). The CDR3 length is 13 residues. V was trimmed by 6 bases and J by 5 bases, leaving 14 bases between them. Germline CDR1 reads MNHNS; CDR2 reads SASEGT. CDR3 DNA sequence: TGTGCCAGCAGCGCGACGGGGGTCCACGAGCAGTACTTC. Residues: CASSATGVHEQYF.